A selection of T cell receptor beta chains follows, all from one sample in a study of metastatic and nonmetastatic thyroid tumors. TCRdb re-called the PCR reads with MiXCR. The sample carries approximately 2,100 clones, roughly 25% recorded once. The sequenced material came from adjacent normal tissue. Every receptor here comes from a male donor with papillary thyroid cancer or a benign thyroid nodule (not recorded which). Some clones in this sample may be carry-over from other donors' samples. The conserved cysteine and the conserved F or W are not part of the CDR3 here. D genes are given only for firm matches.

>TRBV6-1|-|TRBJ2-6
ASRAERTTGANVLT
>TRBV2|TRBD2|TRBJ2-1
ASTQGVAGGPSEQF
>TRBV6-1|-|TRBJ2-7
ASSVVYGDVRNEQY
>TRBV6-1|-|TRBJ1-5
ASAPPGQPQH
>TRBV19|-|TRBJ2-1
ASSLLSGNEQF
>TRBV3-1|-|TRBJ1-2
ASSQVGGTGYT
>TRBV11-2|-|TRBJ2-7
ASSLPYYEQY
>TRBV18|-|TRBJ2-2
ASSPAPGRRQPSNTGELF
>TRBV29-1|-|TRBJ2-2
SVEAPGRVGGELF
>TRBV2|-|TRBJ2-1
ASSEAGLLPF
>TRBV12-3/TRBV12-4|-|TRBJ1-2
ASTGTDYGYT
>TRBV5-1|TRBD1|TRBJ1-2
ASSSTTGDGYT
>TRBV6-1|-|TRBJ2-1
ASSPWQGGYNEQF
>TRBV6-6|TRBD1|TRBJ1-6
ASSTPGQQDSPLH
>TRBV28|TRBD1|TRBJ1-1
ASSSLDGTGGTEAF
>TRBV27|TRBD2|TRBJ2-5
ASSSGLAGGPGQETQY
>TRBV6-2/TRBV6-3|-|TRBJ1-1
ASSFLGANTEAF
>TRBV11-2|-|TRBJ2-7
ASSSGGYEQY
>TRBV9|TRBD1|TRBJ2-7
ASSVGTGIYEQY
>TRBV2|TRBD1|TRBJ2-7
ASQRDRGPYEQY
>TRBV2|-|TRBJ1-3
ASSEGVVSGNTIY
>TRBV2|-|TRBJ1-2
ASTRGGARAGYT
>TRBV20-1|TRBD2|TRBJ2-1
SANPRTSGYNEQF
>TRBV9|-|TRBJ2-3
ASSWAQDTQY
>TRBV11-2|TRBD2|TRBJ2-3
ASSVGTSGADTQY
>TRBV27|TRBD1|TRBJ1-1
ASSYRGLTEAF
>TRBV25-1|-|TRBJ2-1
ASTGPYNEQF